The clone carrying this T cell receptor beta chain turned up a few times. Its antigen remains unknown. TCRdb itself ran the 5' RACE reads through MiXCR, one entry per CDR3 protein. The sample shows some 350,000 distinct CDR3 sequences, approximately 3.9% of them seen only once. These data originate in a study of T cells after yellow fever vaccination. Trimming left V 6 bases short and J 0 bases short, with 15 bases between. Germline values: CDR1 DFQATT, CDR2 SNEGSKA (reference sequence). This CDR3 is 14 amino acids long. The study, taken as a whole, reports: Weaker, the secondary response peaked sooner, at day 5 versus 15.

Material: PBMCs, obtained 5 days after the yellow fever booster vaccination. This sequence originates from a man aged 18 to 35 who received the YFV17D yellow fever vaccine. The chain couples TRBV20-1 to TRBJ2-7; D is uncertain. The CDR3 region is CSATTVLSSYEQYV. The CDR3 DNA reads as TGCAGTGCCACCACAGTGTTATCCTCCTACGAGCAGTACGTC.